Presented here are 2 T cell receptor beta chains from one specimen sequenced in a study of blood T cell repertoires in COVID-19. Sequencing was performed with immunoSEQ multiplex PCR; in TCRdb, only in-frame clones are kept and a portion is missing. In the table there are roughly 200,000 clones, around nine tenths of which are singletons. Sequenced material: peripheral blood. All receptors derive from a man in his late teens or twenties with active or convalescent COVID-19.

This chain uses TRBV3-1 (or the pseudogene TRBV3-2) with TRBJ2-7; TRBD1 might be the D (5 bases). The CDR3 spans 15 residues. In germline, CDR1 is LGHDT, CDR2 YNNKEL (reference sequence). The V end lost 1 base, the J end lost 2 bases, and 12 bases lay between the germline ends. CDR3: CASSQGVEGAYEQYF. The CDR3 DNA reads TGTGCCAGCAGCCAAGGAGTAGAAGGGGCCTACGAGCAGTACTTC.

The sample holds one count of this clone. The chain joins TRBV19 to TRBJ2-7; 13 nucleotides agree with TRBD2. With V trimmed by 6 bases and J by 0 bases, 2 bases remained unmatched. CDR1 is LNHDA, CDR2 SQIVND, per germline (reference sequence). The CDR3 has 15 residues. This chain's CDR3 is CASRTSGGSSYEQYF. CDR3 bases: TGTGCCAGTAGGACTAGCGGGGGGAGCTCCTACGAGCAGTACTTC.